These 15 T cell receptor beta chains were all obtained from the same sample, sequenced in a study of response to subunit inactivated influenza vaccine. Using its own MiXCR run on the RT-PCR reads, TCRdb lists one record per CDR3 protein. The sample has about 530,000 distinct CDR3 sequences, over 9.5% seen once. Sequencing used PBMCs from blood, obtained on the day of vaccination. Receptors were obtained from a man between 45 and 60 years old who received an inactivated influenza vaccine.

This clonotype turned up a few times. This chain connects TRBV7-2 to TRBJ2-7; no clear D gene. This CDR3 is built from 15 residues. Germline-derived CDR1 and CDR2 are SGHTA and FQGNSA. The V and J ends lost 1 base and 2 bases respectively, with 12 bases between them. As DNA, the CDR3 is TGTGCCAGCAGCTTAGGGCGCAGAACAGCCTACGAGCAGTACTTC. Its protein product is CASSLGRRTAYEQYF.

The chain links TRBV3-1 to TRBJ2-2; 9 bases agree with TRBD1. After removal of 5 bases from V and 7 bases from J, the junction contained 11 bases not matched to a gene. Germline loops: CDR1 LGHDT, CDR2 YNNKEL (reference sequence). This CDR3 region has 16 residues. The CDR3, as DNA: TGTGCCAGCAGCTTCGCCGGACAGGGGAGGAACGGGGAGCTGTTTTTT. Translated: CASSFAGQGRNGELFF.

The chain has TRBV4-3 and TRBJ2-7; D not resolved. V was cut by 3 bases and J by 4 bases, with 13 bases left in between. In germline, CDR1 is LGHNA, CDR2 YSLEER. The CDR3 runs to 14 residues. CDR3 nucleotide sequence: TGCGCCAGCAGCCAGACCGGGCGCGGATACGAGCAGTACTTC. This gives the protein CASSQTGRGYEQYF.

This chain connects TRBV5-1 to TRBJ2-3, with 10 bases fitting TRBD2. With V trimmed by 3 bases and J by 6 bases, 7 bases remained unmatched. Germline V gives CDR1 SGHRS, CDR2 YFSETQ. The CDR3 sequence is 15 residues long. The CDR3 nucleotides are TGCGCCAGCAGCTATCTAGCGGGGGACCAGGATACGCAGTATTTT. This gives the protein CASSYLAGDQDTQYF.

This chain links TRBV6-6 with TRBJ2-7, with TRBD1 matching over 10 bases. V lost 8 bases to trimming and J lost 5 bases; unmatched junction nucleotides: 6. CDR1 MNHNY and CDR2 SVGAGI come from the germline V gene (reference sequence). This CDR3 region has 13 residues. The CDR3 nucleotides are TGTGCCAGCCGGGACAGGGGTCCCCACGAGCAGTACTTC. Protein sequence: CASRDRGPHEQYF.

This clonotype turned up a few times. J is TRBJ2-7 and V is TRBV3-1, with D hard to call. The CDR3 consists of 14 residues. Trimming shortened V by 4 bases and J by 0 bases, and 10 bases separated the two germline ends. In germline, CDR1 is LGHDT, CDR2 YNNKEL (reference sequence). The CDR3 sequence is CASSPPFRSYEQYF. The CDR3 DNA is TGTGCCAGCAGCCCTCCATTCCGCTCCTACGAGCAGTACTTC.

This clonotype was found a few times. The V and J genes are TRBV18 and TRBJ2-1; D is unresolved. CDR1 is KGHSH, CDR2 LQKENI, per germline. The CDR3 spans 15 residues. The V end was cut by 0 bases, the J end by 5 bases, with 11 bases between. The DNA for the CDR3 is TGTGCCAGCTCACCACCCGGTCAATATGACAATGAGCAGTTCTTC. This gives the protein CASSPPGQYDNEQFF.

This clonotype was seen only a few times. The chain has TRBV7-9 and TRBJ2-1; TRBD2 agrees at 8 bases. Germline lookup yields CDR1 SEHNR and CDR2 FQNEAQ (reference sequence). CDR3 length equals 16 residues. The ends lost 0 bases at V and 6 bases at J; junction bases unmatched: 7. The CDR3 bases are TGTGCCAGCAGCTTAGCTCCCGGGGGGGCACCCAATGAGCAGTTCTTC. Protein sequence: CASSLAPGGAPNEQFF.

This clonotype was counted only a few times. The V and J genes are TRBV28 and TRBJ1-1; perhaps TRBD1 as D (5 bases). Trimming left V 4 bases short and J 4 bases short, with 13 bases between. Germline CDR1 reads MDHEN; CDR2 reads SYDVKM. This CDR3 has 14 amino acids. The CDR3 DNA follows: TGTGCCAGCAGTTCAGGCTCGGGGGTCACTGAAGCTTTCTTT. It specifies CASSSGSGVTEAFF.

The rearrangement links TRBV4-2 to TRBJ2-3; possibly TRBD2 for D (6 bases). Trimming removed 10 bases from V and 1 base from J, with 21 bases in between. From germline, CDR1 is LGHNA and CDR2 YNFKEQ. This CDR3 is built from 16 residues. CDR3 DNA sequence: TGTGCCACAAAAGGAGGTCGTACGGGGGGCACAGATACGCAGTATTTT. Its translation is CATKGGRTGGTDTQYF.

This clonotype was seen repeatedly, ten times or more. V and J are TRBV29-1 and TRBJ2-3; 7 bases match TRBD2. Germline assignment: CDR1 SQVTM and CDR2 ANQGSEA. V dropped 3 bases and J dropped 2; count of bases not matched to a gene: 5. This CDR3 contains 14 residues. For the CDR3, the DNA is TGCAGCGTTGAGGCGGGAGTAGCCACAGATACGCAGTATTTT. This sequence encodes CSVEAGVATDTQYF.

The chain carries TRBV20-1 and TRBJ2-2; 13 nucleotides line up with TRBD2. Germline assignment: CDR1 DFQATT and CDR2 SNEGSKA (reference sequence). J lost 9 bases, V lost 2 bases, and 9 bases had no gene match. The CDR3 has 16 amino acids. The CDR3 reads CSARRLAGGRGWELFF. In nucleotides, the CDR3 is TGCAGTGCTAGACGACTAGCGGGGGGCCGAGGGTGGGAGCTGTTTTTT.

This clonotype was seen more than once but under ten times. The V and J genes are TRBV28 and TRBJ2-7; 10 bases are shared with TRBD1. This CDR3 comprises 14 residues. With 5 bases clipped from V and 7 bases from J, the junction kept 8 bases outside the gene matches. Germline-derived CDR1 and CDR2 are MDHEN and SYDVKM. CDR3 coding DNA: TGTGCCAGCAGTAGCCGGGACAGGGGTAAAGAGCAGTACTTC. This codes for CASSSRDRGKEQYF.

The chain couples TRBV10-2 to TRBJ1-4; weak D call: TRBD1 (6 bases). This CDR3 comprises 15 residues. Germline V CDR1 and CDR2: WSHSY, SAAADI. Trimming pared 2 bases from V and 6 bases from J, leaving 13 bases between. The DNA of the CDR3 is TGCGCCAGCAGTGAGATCGGGGGCTCGGATGAAAAACTGTTTTTT. It codes for CASSEIGGSDEKLFF.

The table lists this clonotype with a few counts. The chain joins TRBV20-1 to TRBJ1-5, with unresolved D. There are 15 residues in the CDR3. V lost 3 bases, J lost 4 bases, and 16 bases lay in between. Germline CDR1 and CDR2: DFQATT and SNEGSKA (reference sequence). The CDR3 DNA reads as TGCAGTGCTAGTCTCGCCTCATCGGCGAATCAGCCCCAGCATTTT. Translated, it gives CSASLASSANQPQHF.